This T cell receptor (beta chain) was sequenced during a study of T-cell memory formation after mild COVID-19. Study-wide background: Clustering of TCRs was largely donor specific.

Via MiXCR, TCRdb re-called the 5' RACE reads, giving one row per CDR3 protein. The table records more than 250,000 distinct CDR3 sequences, 16% of them present only once. CDR1 is SGHRS, CDR2 YFSETQ, per germline. This CDR3 spans 14 amino acids. Trimming left V 7 bases short and J 1 base short, with 13 bases between. This clonotype was detected a few times. What it binds is unknown. Study-wide results and limits: Clones that contracted from day 15 to 85 had balanced CD4/CD8; later expanders were CD4+ biased. CD4+ clones that contracted lay mainly in CM and EM; CD8+ ones lay in EMRA.

The TCR was taken from a young man who had mild COVID-19 (a few samples of this study predate the infection). Cell type and time point are not known. The sample consisted of PBMCs or a T cell subset sorted from them (not recorded which). The chain couples TRBV5-1 to TRBJ2-3; D is perhaps TRBD1 (6 bases). CDR3 coding DNA: TGCGCCAGCCAAAGACAGGACCGCACAGATACGCAGTATTTT. Translating it yields CASQRQDRTDTQYF. Looking up the rest from reference TRBV5-1 and TRBJ2-3 gives the full variable domain: KAGVTQTPRYLIKTRGQQVTLSCSPISGHRSVSWYQQTPGQGLQFLFEYFSETQRNKGNFPGRFSGRQFSNSRSEMNVSTLELGDSALYLCASQRQDRTDTQYFGPGTRLTVL.